This entry lists 30 T cell receptor beta chains sequenced from one sample in a study of blood T cells in healthy people across ages. It was with a sample-barcoded 5' primer and a J-beta primer mix that a second PCR of roughly 6 to 12 cycles was run. Each CDR3 protein gets one entry after TCRdb re-called the 5' RACE reads with MiXCR. This table holds 1.5 million or so distinct CDR3 sequences, around two fifths found once. Sequencing was done on a sample of blood. The source of these receptors is a woman between 18 and 30 years old in good health.

This rearrangement joins TRBV20-1 to TRBJ2-3; 8 nucleotides match TRBD2. Germline CDR1 reads DFQATT; CDR2 reads SNEGSKA (reference sequence). The CDR3 is 13 amino acids. The CDR3 reads CGGYRRGADTQYF. CDR3 coding DNA: TGCGGTGGTTATCGGCGGGGGGCAGATACGCAGTATTTT.

Many counts were recorded for this clonotype. The germline gene is not matched at one end of the junction; a read error may be the cause. The chain links TRBV4-1 to TRBJ2-2; no reliable D call. The germline V gene has CDR1 MGHRA and CDR2 YSYEKL. CDR3 length equals 11 residues. CDR3 DNA: TGTGCCAGCAGCCAGTCCGGGGAGCTGTTTTTT. Protein product: CASSQSGELFF.

V gene TRBV5-1 combines with J gene TRBJ2-1; D could derive from TRBD1 or TRBD2 (5 bases each). The CDR3 loop spans 14 amino acids. CDR1 is SGHRS, CDR2 YFSETQ, per germline. V gave up 6 bases and J gave up 0 bases, with 10 bases separating them. CDR3: CASTRGNSYNEQFF. Written as DNA, the CDR3 is TGCGCCAGCACCCGGGGCAACTCCTACAATGAGCAGTTCTTC.

This sequence joins TRBV28 and TRBJ2-1; TRBD1 matches 7 bases. The trim removed 8 bases at V and 10 bases at J, leaving 11 bases unmatched. Looked up from germline, CDR1 is MDHEN and CDR2 is SYDVKM. CDR3 size: 13 residues. DNA for the CDR3: TGTGCCAGCGGGTTGACAGGGACGGTCGAGCAGTTCTTC. It encodes CASGLTGTVEQFF. Full variable domain (outside the CDR3, taken from reference TRBV28 and TRBJ2-1): DVKVTQSSRYLVKRTGEKVFLECVQDMDHENMFWYRQDPGLGLRLIYFSYDVKMKEKGDIPEGYSVSREKKERFSLILESASTNQTSMYLCASGLTGTVEQFFGPGTRLTVL.

The chain is built from TRBV20-1 and TRBJ1-4; D is possibly TRBD1 (5 bases). Between the trimmed V and J ends, which lost 1 base and 5 bases, there was a span of 11 bases. There are 14 residues in the CDR3. Germline V gene lookup returns CDR1 DFQATT and CDR2 SNEGSKA (reference sequence). CDR3 sequence (DNA): TGCAGTGCTAGAGGACAGCGTGCAAATGAAAAACTGTTTTTT. As protein: CSARGQRANEKLFF.

The chain joins TRBV4-1 to TRBJ1-2; no firm D call. CDR1 MGHRA and CDR2 YSYEKL come from the germline V gene. V lost 0 bases and J lost 8, with 13 bases in between. The CDR3 spans 14 residues. The CDR3 DNA is TGCGCCAGCAGCCAAGACTCATCTTTAGGGGGCTACACCTTC. This codes for CASSQDSSLGGYTF.

J is TRBJ2-7 and V is TRBV9; a weak D match, TRBD1 (6 bases). Germline V gene lookup returns CDR1 SGDLS and CDR2 YYNGEE. CDR3 size: 14 residues. V was clipped by 2 bases and J by 0 bases, with 9 bases between them. The CDR3 here is CASSVSTGSYEQYF. The CDR3 DNA reads TGTGCCAGCAGCGTCTCGACAGGCTCCTACGAGCAGTACTTC.

This clonotype was seen a handful of times. The CDR3 DNA reads TGTGCCAGCAGCCCCAGGGGGTCTCAGCCCCAGCATTTT. Translating it yields CASSPRGSQPQHF. The chain carries TRBV7-2 and TRBJ1-5; 7 bases fit TRBD1. The germline gives CDR1 SGHTA, CDR2 FQGNSA. This CDR3 has 13 amino acids. The J segment lost 6 bases and the V segment lost 5 bases, leaving 4 bases of the junction unmatched.

V usage is TRBV2 and J usage is TRBJ1-5, with 8 positions matching TRBD1. The J segment lost 5 bases and the V segment lost 3 bases, leaving 3 bases of the junction unmatched. CDR3 length: 14 amino acids. Germline CDR1 reads SNHLY; CDR2 reads FYNNEI. The CDR3: CASSEGRGHQPQHF. CDR3 coding DNA: TGTGCCAGCAGTGAGGGCAGGGGGCATCAGCCCCAGCATTTT.

V is TRBV5-6 and J is TRBJ2-4; 7 bases are a match to TRBD1. V lost 0 bases and J lost 10; bases outside the gene matches: 7. The CDR3 runs to 14 residues. CDR1 SGHDT and CDR2 YYEEEE come from the germline V gene. CDR3 DNA: TGTGCCAGCAGCTTGGGGGACAGTATGGTAATTCAGTACTTC. Its translation: CASSLGDSMVIQYF.

The chain employs TRBV25-1 and TRBJ1-2; no reliable D call. In germline, CDR1 is MGHDK, CDR2 SYGVNS. V lost 3 bases to trimming and J lost 0 bases, with 8 bases between them. This CDR3 region has 14 residues. The chain's CDR3 is CASSETKTNYGYTF. The CDR3 DNA sequence: TGTGCCAGCAGTGAGACGAAAACTAACTATGGCTACACCTTC.

This rearrangement joins TRBV6-5 to TRBJ1-4; D uncertain. Germline V gene lookup returns CDR1 MNHEY and CDR2 SVGAGI. Between the trimmed V and J ends, which lost 8 bases and 4 bases, there was a span of 17 bases. This CDR3 has 15 residues. This chain's CDR3 is CASLQLKGNNEKLFF. In nucleotides, the CDR3 is TGTGCCAGCCTTCAGTTGAAAGGCAATAATGAAAAACTGTTTTTT.

This clonotype was picked up a small number of times. The chain joins TRBV6-5 to TRBJ2-1, with D perhaps TRBD2 (6 bases). Per germline, CDR1 MNHEY and CDR2 SVGAGI. V was trimmed by 0 bases and J by 10 bases, leaving 16 bases between them. The CDR3 has 15 residues. In DNA form, the CDR3 reads TGTGCCAGCAGTTACTCAAATTCCCGGGGGAACGAGCAGTTCTTC. This encodes CASSYSNSRGNEQFF.

This clonotype was observed at least ten times. CDR3 coding DNA: TGTGCCAGCAGTTTGGTTAATCAGCCCCAGCATTTT. Its protein is CASSLVNQPQHF. The genes are TRBV28 and TRBJ1-5; D is ambiguous. The CDR3 loop spans 12 amino acids. CDR1 is MDHEN and CDR2 is SYDVKM in the germline V gene. The V end lost 3 bases, the J end lost 4 bases, and 4 bases lay between the germline ends. Drawing the rest from reference TRBV28 and TRBJ1-5, the complete variable domain is DVKVTQSSRYLVKRTGEKVFLECVQDMDHENMFWYRQDPGLGLRLIYFSYDVKMKEKGDIPEGYSVSREKKERFSLILESASTNQTSMYLCASSLVNQPQHFGDGTRLSIL.

V usage is TRBV6-6 and J usage is TRBJ2-5; 11 positions agree with TRBD2. Germline V lookup: CDR1 MNHNY, CDR2 SVGAGI (reference sequence). With V trimmed by 2 bases and J by 11 bases, 7 bases remained unmatched. The CDR3 runs to 14 residues. CDR3 residues: CASSYTSGGNEQYF. The CDR3 coding sequence is TGTGCCAGCAGTTACACTAGCGGGGGAAATGAGCAGTACTTC.

This clonotype was detected many times. The rearrangement links TRBV30 to TRBJ2-4; the D gene is possibly TRBD2 (6 bases). Germline V lookup: CDR1 GTSNPN, CDR2 SVGIG (reference sequence). CDR3 length: 14 amino acids. V dropped 7 bases and J dropped 5 bases, with 18 bases sitting between them. The CDR3: CAYSLGGTQNIQYF. The DNA of the CDR3 is TGTGCCTACTCCCTCGGGGGTACTCAAAACATTCAGTACTTC.

The rearrangement joins TRBV5-1 to TRBJ2-1; D not resolved. V lost 0 bases and J 3 bases, leaving 7 bases between the germline ends. The CDR3 contains 14 residues. CDR1 is SGHRS, CDR2 YFSETQ, per germline. The CDR3 loop reads CASSLELGYNEQFF. The CDR3 nucleotides are TGCGCCAGCAGCTTGGAACTGGGCTACAATGAGCAGTTCTTC.

The chain employs TRBV29-1 and TRBJ1-2; D is uncertain. With 4 bases removed from V and 8 bases from J, the gap between germline ends came to 14 bases. Germline V gene sequence: CDR1 SQVTM, CDR2 ANQGSEA. The CDR3 consists of 12 residues. DNA for the CDR3: TGCAGCGTTGTTGGTGGAAGGGAAGGCTACACCTTC. This gives the protein CSVVGGREGYTF. The full variable domain, its missing parts supplied by reference TRBV29-1 and TRBJ1-2, is SAVISQKPSRDICQRGTSLTIQCQVDSQVTMMFWYRQQPGQSLTLIATANQGSEATYESGFVIDKFPISRPNLTFSTLTVSNMSPEDSSIYLCSVVGGREGYTFGSGTRLTVV.

Many counts were recorded for this clonotype. The chain employs TRBV2 and TRBJ2-7; the match to TRBD2 covers 8 bases. The germline CDR1 and CDR2 sequences are SNHLY and FYNNEI. The CDR3 is 14 amino acids. V trimming: 4 bases; J trimming: 5 bases; junction bases outside the gene matches: 7. CDR3 DNA: TGTGCCAGCAGTGCGCTGGGACTAGATAACGAGCAGTACTTC. It specifies CASSALGLDNEQYF.

This clonotype was observed a handful of times. The V call is TRBV21-1, the J call TRBJ2-2; TRBD2 is taken as the D call from the table, unchecked against the DNA. TRBV21-1 is classified as a pseudogene. CDR3 length equals 17 residues. Here the CDR3 reads CASSKEGSCVVLGELFF. CDR3 nucleotide sequence: TGTGCCAGCAGCAAGGAGGGGTCTTGCGTCGTCCTCGGGGAGCTGTTTTTT.

In this sample, this clonotype turned up a few times. The chain uses TRBV9 and TRBJ2-7; D is unresolved. V lost 4 bases, J lost 3 bases, and 14 bases lay in between. The CDR3 is made up of 14 amino acids. In germline, CDR1 is SGDLS, CDR2 YYNGEE. The chain's CDR3 is CASSPPTRDYEQYF. In DNA, the CDR3 is TGTGCCAGCAGCCCCCCCACAAGGGACTACGAGCAGTACTTC.

This clonotype was observed a handful of times. The genes are TRBV27 and TRBJ2-7; D remains unclear. This CDR3 has 14 amino acids. Trimming left V 5 bases short and J 2 bases short, with 13 bases between. CDR1 and CDR2 (germline): MNHEY, SMNVEV (reference sequence). The CDR3 region has the DNA TGTGCCAGCAGTGAGCAGGCCTGGCCCTACGAGCAGTACTTC. Protein: CASSEQAWPYEQYF.

This sequence joins TRBV5-6 and TRBJ2-3, with 7 bases lining up with TRBD2. The J segment lost 7 bases and the V segment lost 3 bases, leaving 17 bases of the junction unmatched. CDR3 length: 17 amino acids. The germline V gene encodes CDR1 SGHDT and CDR2 YYEEEE. In DNA form, the CDR3 reads TGTGCCAGCAGCTCGGCATTGCTGAGCGGGAAGTCGTATACGCAGTATTTT. Translated, it gives CASSSALLSGKSYTQYF.

This clonotype has a single count. This sequence joins TRBV4-1 and TRBJ2-7; TRBD1 aligns across 7 bases. The CDR3 runs to 15 residues. Germline V gene data show CDR1 as MGHRA and CDR2 as YSYEKL. Germline trimming cut 5 bases from V and 1 base from J; bases unmatched to any gene: 8. The CDR3 bases are TGCGCCAGCAGCTACGCACCGGGACAGTCCTACGAGCAGTACTTC. Translating gives CASSYAPGQSYEQYF.

The V and J genes are TRBV4-1 and TRBJ2-5, with unresolved D. The DNA end lines up better with TRBJ2-4; the J call may be wrong. Germline CDR1 MGHRA, CDR2 YSYEKL. The CDR3 runs to 16 residues. The CDR3 DNA is TGCGCCAGCAGCCAGGACGTTGGTTCCGGAAGGAACATTCAGTACTTC. This sequence encodes CASSQDVGSGRNIQYF.

In this sample, this clonotype turned up once. The rearrangement joins TRBV21-1 to TRBJ1-2; the DNA was not compared with TRBD1, the D call given in the table. TRBV21-1 is labeled a pseudogene. This CDR3 is built from 14 residues. In DNA, the CDR3 is TGTGCCAGCAGCAATACAGGGGGCGGATATGGCTACACCTTC. This encodes CASSNTGGGYGYTF.

V gene TRBV20-1 combines with J gene TRBJ1-1; 8 bases are shared with TRBD1. V lost 1 base to trimming and J lost 7 bases; unmatched junction nucleotides: 11. Per the germline V gene, CDR1 is DFQATT and CDR2 is SNEGSKA (reference sequence). The CDR3 has 15 residues. The CDR3: CSARGTGQGQDEAFF. Written as DNA, the CDR3 is TGCAGTGCTAGAGGGACTGGACAGGGACAGGATGAAGCTTTCTTT.

The rearrangement joins TRBV5-1 to TRBJ2-6; D is unclear. V was trimmed by 6 bases and J by 2 bases, leaving 12 bases between them. This CDR3 has 15 amino acids. Germline assignment: CDR1 SGHRS and CDR2 YFSETQ. DNA of the CDR3: TGCGCCAGCAAAAAGACCGTTGCTGGGGCCAACGTCCTGACTTTC. This gives the protein CASKKTVAGANVLTF.

This clonotype was seen a few times. The CDR3 sequence is CASGLSEINTEAFF. The CDR3 nucleotides are TGTGCCAGCGGATTGAGCGAAATAAACACTGAAGCTTTCTTT. The chain has TRBV12-3 or TRBV12-4 and TRBJ1-1; D gene uncertain. V lost 8 bases and J lost 2, with 15 bases in between. The length of the CDR3 is 14 residues.

There are a few counts of this clonotype. The chain joins TRBV27 to TRBJ2-3, with D perhaps assigned TRBD1 or TRBD2 (6 bases each). The CDR3 totals 15 residues. Germline lookup yields CDR1 MNHEY and CDR2 SMNVEV (reference sequence). V was shortened by 5 bases and J by 6 bases, with 18 bases between the two germline ends. DNA for the CDR3: TGTGCCAGCAGTCCGCGGGGTACGGGGGCTGATACGCAGTATTTT. This translates into CASSPRGTGADTQYF.